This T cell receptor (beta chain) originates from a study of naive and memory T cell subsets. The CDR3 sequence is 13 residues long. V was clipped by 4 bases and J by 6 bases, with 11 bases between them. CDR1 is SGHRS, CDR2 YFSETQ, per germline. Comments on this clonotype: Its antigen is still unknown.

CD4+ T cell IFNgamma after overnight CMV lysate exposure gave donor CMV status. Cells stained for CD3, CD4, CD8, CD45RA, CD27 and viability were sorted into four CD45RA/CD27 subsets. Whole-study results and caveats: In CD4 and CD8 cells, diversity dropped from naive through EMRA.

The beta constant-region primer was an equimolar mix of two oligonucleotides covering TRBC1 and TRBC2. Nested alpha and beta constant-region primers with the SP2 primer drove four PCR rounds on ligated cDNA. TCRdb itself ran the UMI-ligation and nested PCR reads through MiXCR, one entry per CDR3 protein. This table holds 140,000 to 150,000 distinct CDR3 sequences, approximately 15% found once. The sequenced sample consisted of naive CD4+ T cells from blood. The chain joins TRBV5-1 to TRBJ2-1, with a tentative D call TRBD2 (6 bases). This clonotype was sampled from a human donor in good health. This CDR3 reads CASSRLEGNEQFF. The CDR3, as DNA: TGCGCCAGCAGCCGACTAGAGGGCAATGAGCAGTTCTTC.